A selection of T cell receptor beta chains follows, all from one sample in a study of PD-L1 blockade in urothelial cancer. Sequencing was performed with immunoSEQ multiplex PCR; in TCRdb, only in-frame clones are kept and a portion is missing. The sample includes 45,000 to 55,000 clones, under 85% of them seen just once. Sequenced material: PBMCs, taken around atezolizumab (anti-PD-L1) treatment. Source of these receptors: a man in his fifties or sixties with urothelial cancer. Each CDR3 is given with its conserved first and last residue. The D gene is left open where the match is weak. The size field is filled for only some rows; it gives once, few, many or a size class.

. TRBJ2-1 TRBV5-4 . TGTGCCAGCAGCTTACCCAGCTACAATGAGCAGTTCTTC CASSLPSYNEQFF
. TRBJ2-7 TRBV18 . TGTGCCAGCTCACCACTCGTGATGAGTTCCGAGCAGTACTTC CASSPLVMSSEQYF
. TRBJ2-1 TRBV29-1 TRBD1 TGCAGCGCGGGGACAGGGACTTGGGGAAATGAGCAGTTCTTC CSAGTGTWGNEQFF
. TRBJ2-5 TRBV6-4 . TGTGCCAGCAGTGGAAGAGCGGGTGAGACCCAGTACTTC CASSGRAGETQYF
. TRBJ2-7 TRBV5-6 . TGTGCCAGCAGCGTTAGCCACGAGCAGTACTTC CASSVSHEQYF
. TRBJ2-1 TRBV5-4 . TGTGCCAGCAGCTTACCCCCTGATCGTCCCACGGGACTTATCCATGAGCAGTTCTTC CASSLPPDRPTGLIHEQFF
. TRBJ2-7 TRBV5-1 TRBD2 TGCGCCAGCAGCCCCTTAGCGGCGCTTGCGGGAGTTTCCCACGAGCAGTACTTC CASSPLAALAGVSHEQYF
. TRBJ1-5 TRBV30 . TGTGCCTGGACCGAGCGGGGGGCCTTCAATCAGCCCCAGCATTTT CAWTERGAFNQPQHF
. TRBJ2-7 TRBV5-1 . TGCGCCAGCAGCTTACGGTCTTCCTACGAGCAGTACTTC CASSLRSSYEQYF
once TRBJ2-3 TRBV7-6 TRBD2 TGTGCCAGCAGCATCTTAAGCGGGGCTCGGAAGGATACGCAGTATTTT CASSILSGARKDTQYF
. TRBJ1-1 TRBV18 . TGTGCCAGCTCACCCCTCCCCACAGGTACTATGAACACTGAAGCTTTCTTT CASSPLPTGTMNTEAFF
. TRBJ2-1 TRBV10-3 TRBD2 TGTGCCATCAGTGTGATAGCGGGAGACTCCTACAATGAGCAGTTCTTC CAISVIAGDSYNEQFF
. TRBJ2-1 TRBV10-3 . TGTGCCATCAGTGAGTCGACTAGAATACTTGAGCAGTTCTTC CAISESTRILEQFF
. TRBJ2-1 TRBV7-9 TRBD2 TGTGCCAGCAGCTTAGAATTGCGGGAGGGCCAGGATGAGCAGTTCTTC CASSLELREGQDEQFF
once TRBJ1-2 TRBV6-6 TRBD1 TGTGCCAGCAGCCTACAGGGGGCCGAGGCTAACTATGGCTACACCTTC CASSLQGAEANYGYTF
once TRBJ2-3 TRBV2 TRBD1 TGTGCCAGCAGCCCGGACAGGGTAGAGTATTTT CASSPDRVEYF
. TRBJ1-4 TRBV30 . TGTGCCTGGAGTGTAACTTCAGAAAAACTGTTTTTT CAWSVTSEKLFF